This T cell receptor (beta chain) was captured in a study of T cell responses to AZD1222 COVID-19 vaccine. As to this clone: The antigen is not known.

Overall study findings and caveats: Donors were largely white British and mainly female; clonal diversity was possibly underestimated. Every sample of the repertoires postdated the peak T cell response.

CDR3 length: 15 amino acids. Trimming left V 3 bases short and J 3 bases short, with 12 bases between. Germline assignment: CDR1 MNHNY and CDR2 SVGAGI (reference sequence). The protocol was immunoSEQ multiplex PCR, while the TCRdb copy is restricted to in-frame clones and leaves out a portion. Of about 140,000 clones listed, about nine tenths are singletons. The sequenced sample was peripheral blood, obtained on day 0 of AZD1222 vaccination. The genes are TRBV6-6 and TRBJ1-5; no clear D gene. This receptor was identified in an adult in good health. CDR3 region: CASSYRGQNNQPQHF. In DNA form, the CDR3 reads TGTGCCAGCAGTTATCGTGGGCAGAACAATCAGCCCCAGCATTTT.